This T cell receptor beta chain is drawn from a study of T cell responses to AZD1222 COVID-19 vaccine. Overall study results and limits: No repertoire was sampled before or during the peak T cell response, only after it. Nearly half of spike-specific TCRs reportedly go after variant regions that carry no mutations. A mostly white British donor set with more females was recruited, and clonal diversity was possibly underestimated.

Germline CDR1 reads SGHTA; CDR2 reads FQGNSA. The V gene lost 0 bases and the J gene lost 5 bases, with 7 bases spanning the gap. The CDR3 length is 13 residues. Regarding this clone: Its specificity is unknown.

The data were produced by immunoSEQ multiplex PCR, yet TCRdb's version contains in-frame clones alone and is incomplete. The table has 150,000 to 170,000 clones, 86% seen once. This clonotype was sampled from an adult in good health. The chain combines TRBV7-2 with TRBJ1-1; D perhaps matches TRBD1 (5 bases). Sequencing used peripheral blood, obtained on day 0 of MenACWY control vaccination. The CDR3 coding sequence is TGTGCCAGCAGCTTAGCCGAGGGGACTGAAGCTTTCTTT. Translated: CASSLAEGTEAFF.